The 22 T cell receptor beta chains below come from one sample, sequenced in a study of T cell repertoires in cytomegalovirus infection. MiXCR, run by TCRdb on the reads, gives a single entry per CDR3 protein. Altogether some 920,000 distinct CDR3 sequences are present, approximately 32% being singletons, with the ten largest covering around an eighth. Which antigens these TCRs recognize remains unknown. This material consisted of cultured CD8+ T cells from PBMCs, taken from culture after CMV antigen stimulation. The receptors originated from a human donor in good health (CMV status not recorded). Some clones in this sample may be carry-over from other donors' samples.

This clonotype turned up a few times. The chain combines TRBV19 with TRBJ1-6, with 10 bases lining up with TRBD1. CDR1 LNHDA and CDR2 SQIVND come from the germline V gene (reference sequence). Trimming cost V 8 bases and J 10 bases; bases outside gene matches: 5. CDR3 length: 13 residues. In DNA form, the CDR3 reads TGTGCCAGTGGGGACAGGGGTCGATCACCCCTCCACTTT. Encoded protein: CASGDRGRSPLHF. Full variable domain (remainder filled in from reference TRBV19 and TRBJ1-6): DGGITQSPKYLFRKEGQNVTLSCEQNLNHDAMYWYRQDPGQGLRLIYYSQIVNDFQKGDIAEGYSVSREKKESFPLTVTSAQKNPTAFYLCASGDRGRSPLHFGNGTRLTVT.

This clonotype came up a few times. The V and J genes are TRBV28 and TRBJ1-5, with 9 nucleotides matching TRBD1. The V gene's germline CDR1 is MDHEN and CDR2 SYDVKM. The CDR3 covers 15 residues. V was clipped by 5 bases and J by 10 bases; unmatched bases: 12. The chain's CDR3 is CASSQQDRGDIPQHF. The CDR3 coding sequence is TGTGCCAGCAGTCAACAGGACAGGGGCGACATTCCCCAGCATTTT. Filled out from reference TRBV28 and TRBJ1-5, the complete variable domain reads DVKVTQSSRYLVKRTGEKVFLECVQDMDHENMFWYRQDPGLGLRLIYFSYDVKMKEKGDIPEGYSVSREKKERFSLILESASTNQTSMYLCASSQQDRGDIPQHFGDGTRLSIL.

This clonotype was seen ten or more times. The chain carries TRBV28 and TRBJ1-5, with TRBD1 as a possible D gene (5 bases). The V gene lost 2 bases and the J gene lost 0 bases, with 8 bases spanning the gap. The germline CDR1 and CDR2 sequences are MDHEN and SYDVKM. The CDR3 is made up of 15 amino acids. In nucleotides, the CDR3 is TGTGCCAGCAGTTTAAGCAGGGATAGCAATCAGCCCCAGCATTTT. This gives the protein CASSLSRDSNQPQHF.

The chain combines TRBV7-3 with TRBJ2-1, with TRBD2 matching 10 bases. The CDR3 is 16 amino acids. Trimming removed 2 bases from V and 4 bases from J; junction bases left unmatched: 5. The germline gives CDR1 SGHTA, CDR2 FQGTGA. CDR3 nucleotide sequence: TGTGCCAGCAGCTTATGGGCTAGCGGGGGTTACAATGAGCAGTTCTTC. This translates into CASSLWASGGYNEQFF.

This clonotype was seen a handful of times. The CDR3: CASSENGQGTETQYF. CDR3 DNA: TGCGCCAGCAGCGAAAACGGACAGGGGACAGAGACCCAGTACTTC. V and J are TRBV4-3 and TRBJ2-5; 9 nucleotides agree with TRBD1. CDR3 length: 15 residues. CDR1 is LGHNA and CDR2 is YSLEER in the germline V gene. V lost 5 bases and J lost 4; bases outside the gene matches: 8.

This clonotype showed up many times. The J gene is TRBJ2-1, the V gene TRBV12-3 or TRBV12-4, with 9 bases matching TRBD1. The CDR3 is 15 amino acids. The ends lost 5 bases at V and 6 bases at J; junction bases unmatched: 8. Written as DNA, the CDR3 is TGTGCCAGCAGTCACAGGGGGCGAAAAATCAATGAGCAGTTCTTC. Translated, it gives CASSHRGRKINEQFF.

The chain is built from TRBV3-1 and TRBJ2-2, with 9 bases that match TRBD2. CDR1 and CDR2 (germline): LGHDT, YNNKEL (reference sequence). The CDR3 contains 16 residues. V shed 6 bases, J shed 4 bases, and the junction held 9 bases outside the gene matches. The CDR3 DNA follows: TGTGCCAGCAGTCCTCCTGGACTAGCGCCCACCGGGGAGCTGTTTTTT. Amino acid sequence: CASSPPGLAPTGELFF. Supplemented by reference TRBV3-1 and TRBJ2-2, the full variable domain reads DTAVSQTPKYLVTQMGNDKSIKCEQNLGHDTMYWYKQDSKKFLKIMFSYNNKELIINETVPNRFSPKSPDKAHLNLHINSLELGDSAVYFCASSPPGLAPTGELFFGEGSRLTVL.

The V and J genes are TRBV7-9 and TRBJ1-1, with TRBD1 matching over 8 bases. J lost 4 bases, V lost 4 bases, and 8 bases had no gene match. The length of the CDR3 is 15 residues. The germline V gene has CDR1 SEHNR and CDR2 FQNEAQ (reference sequence). The CDR3 nucleotides read TGTGCCAGCAGCTCTTGGACAGGGAGGGGCACTGAAGCTTTCTTT. Amino acids: CASSSWTGRGTEAFF.

This clonotype was picked up many times. V and J are TRBV24-1 and TRBJ2-3, with 8 bases lining up with TRBD2. CDR1 is KGHDR, CDR2 SFDVKD, per germline. Trimming cost V 4 bases and J 4 bases; bases outside gene matches: 3. This CDR3 has 14 amino acids. The CDR3 reads CATSERTSPDTQYF. The CDR3 DNA sequence: TGTGCCACCAGTGAGCGGACTAGCCCAGATACGCAGTATTTT.

This rearrangement joins TRBV20-1 to TRBJ2-7; D remains ambiguous. The CDR3 loop spans 11 amino acids. With 5 bases removed from V and 3 bases from J, the gap between germline ends came to 8 bases. Germline V gene data show CDR1 as DFQATT and CDR2 as SNEGSKA (reference sequence). CDR3 in amino acids: CSAPVSYEQYV. The CDR3 nucleotides read TGCAGTGCTCCCGTCAGCTACGAGCAGTACGTC.

The gene calls are TRBV10-3 and TRBJ2-5; D may be TRBD2 (6 bases). The V gene's germline CDR1 is ENHRY and CDR2 SYGVKD. This CDR3 has 15 residues. With 3 bases removed from V and 2 bases from J, the gap between germline ends came to 13 bases. The CDR3 sequence is CAISDPPGGQETQYF. The CDR3 DNA reads as TGTGCCATCAGTGACCCCCCCGGGGGTCAAGAGACCCAGTACTTC.

The CDR3 coding sequence is TGTGCCAGCTGCGACCGGGACAGTTCCTACGAGCAGTACTTC. Protein product: CASCDRDSSYEQYF. V gene TRBV7-6 combines with J gene TRBJ2-7; TRBD1 matches at 7 bases. The CDR3 covers 14 residues. The V segment lost 8 bases and the J segment 1 base; nucleotides outside the gene matches: 8. CDR1 is SGHVS, CDR2 FNYEAQ, per germline.

The genes are TRBV12-3 or TRBV12-4 and TRBJ1-4, with D tentatively TRBD1 (5 bases). The V and J ends lost 6 bases and 8 bases respectively, with 19 bases between them. The CDR3 length is 15 residues. CDR3 bases: TGTGCCAGCAGCCCGGGGCCCCGGGGGAGGGAAAAACTGTTTTTT. Amino acid sequence: CASSPGPRGREKLFF.

The chain is built from TRBV7-8 and TRBJ2-3; 9 bases align to TRBD1. V was clipped by 5 bases and J by 2 bases; unmatched bases: 11. The CDR3 loop spans 17 amino acids. From germline, CDR1 is SGHVS and CDR2 FQNEAQ. CDR3 sequence (DNA): TGTGCCAGCAGCCTGATCGCGGGGGACAGGGACACAGATACGCAGTATTTT. Translating it yields CASSLIAGDRDTDTQYF.

This rearrangement joins TRBV7-6 to TRBJ2-5, with D perhaps being TRBD1 or TRBD2 (5 bases each). Germline CDR1 reads SGHVS; CDR2 reads FNYEAQ. The V end lost 4 bases, the J end lost 3 bases, and 15 bases lay between the germline ends. The CDR3 loop spans 15 amino acids. Here the CDR3 DNA reads TGTGCCAGCAGCTGGCAGGGAGCCTGGGAAGAGACCCAGTACTTC. Translation gives CASSWQGAWEETQYF.

The V and J genes are TRBV7-6 and TRBJ2-2; tentatively, D is TRBD1 (6 bases). Germline V lookup: CDR1 SGHVS, CDR2 FNYEAQ. Trimming stripped 5 bases from V and 4 bases from J, with 17 bases between. The CDR3 runs to 16 residues. CDR3 nucleotides: TGTGCCAGCAGCGTGGGGGCTAACGGCCCCACCGGGGAGCTGTTTTTT. It is translated as CASSVGANGPTGELFF.

The CDR3 here is CASGTRQGAQDGYTF. CDR3 DNA sequence: TGTGCCAGCGGAACCCGACAGGGGGCGCAGGATGGCTACACCTTC. This chain uses TRBV7-9 with TRBJ1-2; 10 bases are a match to TRBD1. V gave up 8 bases and J gave up 6 bases; unmatched junction bases: 12. The germline V gene has CDR1 SEHNR and CDR2 FQNEAQ (reference sequence). The CDR3 sequence is 15 residues long.

The CDR3: CATSDSGGTDSGANVLTF. CDR3 DNA: TGTGCCACCAGTGATTCCGGCGGGACCGACTCTGGGGCCAACGTCCTGACTTTC. J is TRBJ2-6 and V is TRBV24-1, with D maybe TRBD2 (6 bases). Germline lookup yields CDR1 KGHDR and CDR2 SFDVKD. The CDR3 is made up of 18 amino acids. V lost 2 bases and J 0 bases, leaving 13 bases between the germline ends.

This clonotype came up a few times. V usage is TRBV2 and J usage is TRBJ2-7; tentative D call: TRBD1 (5 bases). The CDR3 is 13 amino acids. V was trimmed by 4 bases and J by 3 bases, leaving 10 bases between them. CDR1 and CDR2 from the germline V gene are SNHLY and FYNNEI. The CDR3 spells CASSVRGFYEQYV. For the CDR3, the DNA is TGTGCCAGCAGTGTAAGGGGATTCTACGAGCAGTACGTC.

The table lists this clonotype with a few counts. The rearrangement links TRBV28 to TRBJ1-2, with D possibly matching TRBD1 (5 bases). Germline V lookup: CDR1 MDHEN, CDR2 SYDVKM. The CDR3 is 14 residues long. Trimming left V 3 bases short and J 4 bases short, with 12 bases between. The CDR3 here is CASSLGGAFYGYTF. CDR3 DNA sequence: TGTGCCAGCAGTTTGGGAGGGGCATTCTATGGCTACACCTTC.

The chain recombines TRBV20-1 with TRBJ2-1, with no clear D. CDR3 length equals 11 residues. Per germline, CDR1 DFQATT and CDR2 SNEGSKA (reference sequence). Between the trimmed V and J ends, which lost 4 bases and 3 bases, there was a span of 4 bases. CDR3 coding DNA: TGCAGTGCTAAGGGCTACAATGAGCAGTTCTTC. Translated: CSAKGYNEQFF.

The sample holds a few counts of this clonotype. CDR3 sequence reads: CSARDWQGAEAFF. The CDR3 nucleotides read TGCAGTGCTAGAGATTGGCAGGGGGCTGAAGCTTTCTTT. V usage is TRBV20-1 and J usage is TRBJ1-1; 7 bases line up with TRBD1. With 0 bases clipped from V and 6 bases from J, the junction kept 4 bases outside the gene matches. CDR1 is DFQATT and CDR2 is SNEGSKA in the germline V gene (reference sequence). The CDR3 loop spans 13 amino acids.